This record concerns one T cell receptor beta chain sequence. The CDR3 is made up of 16 amino acids. Germline values: CDR1 MNHEY, CDR2 SVGAGI. V lost 4 bases, J lost 0 bases, and 2 bases stayed unmatched. These data originate in a study of blood T cell repertoires in COVID-19. Study as a whole: Spain, Italy and the United States supplied samples that represented acute and convalescent COVID-19.

In the source study's methods: For nucleated cells, counts were estimated from reference gene primer amplification. Measured with immunoSEQ multiplex PCR; TCRdb has only the in-frame clones, and not every one. That table is the source of V, J and clone size, and D and trimming were worked out from the DNA. The table includes some 340,000 clones, around 82% detected once. The receptor was isolated from a young man with active or convalescent COVID-19. The V call is TRBV6-5, the J call TRBJ2-1, with 11 positions matching TRBD2. Sequences were obtained from peripheral blood. The CDR3 protein is CASSSTSGSSYNEQFF. CDR3 in DNA: TGTGCCAGCAGTTCAACTAGCGGGAGCTCCTACAATGAGCAGTTCTTC.